This entry lists 18 T cell receptor beta chains sequenced from one sample in a study of T cell clonality in common variable immunodeficiency. Some clones are missing from TCRdb's copy, which holds only in-frame ones; the method was immunoSEQ multiplex PCR. This table holds tens of thousands of clones with no singletons; the top ten claim 1.5% to 2%. The sequenced sample was peripheral blood mononuclear cells. The receptors were sampled from a person between 18 and 75 years old in good health.

This clone was counted many times. The read gets to within 3 residues of the CDR3 end, and the germline J gene fills in the rest. The chain joins TRBV19 to TRBJ1-5; D is unclear. The CDR3 consists of 14 residues. Germline V lookup: CDR1 LNHDA, CDR2 SQIVND (reference sequence). Trimming cost V 4 bases and J 0 bases, with 7 bases left between them. The CDR3 sequence: CASSTPYSNQPQHF. Incomplete CDR3 DNA: TGTGCCAGTAGTACCCCCTATAGCAATCAGCCC.

This clone was seen ten or more times. The read ends 3 residues early relative to the CDR3; the germline J gene fills the gap. The chain recombines TRBV6-2 or TRBV6-3 with TRBJ2-7; TRBD1 agrees at 9 bases. The germline V gene has CDR1 MNHEY and CDR2 SVGEGT. CDR3 length: 13 amino acids. J was trimmed by 4 bases and V by 5 bases; bases with no gene match: 3. Partial CDR3 DNA: TGTGCCAGCAGTGATGGACAGGGGTACGAG. As protein: CASSDGQGYE. The CDR3 reads in full as CASSDGQGYEQYF.

This clone occurred many times. The read finishes 3 residues shy of the CDR3 end, and the germline J gene is used to complete it. This sequence joins TRBV12-3 or TRBV12-4 and TRBJ2-3; the D is unclear. The V end lost 7 bases, the J end lost 0 bases, and 8 bases lay between the germline ends. The CDR3 spans 13 residues. The CDR3 sequence: CASTRASTDTQYF. The CDR3 DNA, read in part, is TGTGCCAGCACAAGGGCTAGCACAGATACG.

This clone showed up many times. The junction shows a germline mismatch at one end, possibly a read error. Coverage ceases 3 residues before the CDR3 finishes, and the germline J gene fills in the end. The V and J genes are TRBV4-2 and TRBJ2-3; 12 bases line up with TRBD2. Germline CDR1 reads LGHNA; CDR2 reads YNFKEQ. The CDR3 length is 16 residues. The CDR3 loop is CASSPGLAGPTDTQYF. The sequenced part of the CDR3 DNA is TGCGCCAGCAGCCCTGGACTAGCGGGGCCCACAGATACG.

This clone was observed at least ten times. Incomplete CDR3 DNA: TGCAGCGCTAGTTTGACCTACGAG. As protein: CSASLTYE. The complete CDR3 sequence is CSASLTYEQYF. The chain couples TRBV29-1 to TRBJ2-7; no definite D call. The read terminates 3 residues before the CDR3 end, so the remaining end is supplied by the germline J gene. The V gene's germline CDR1 is SQVTM and CDR2 ANQGSEA. V lost 7 bases to trimming and J lost 2 bases, with 9 bases between them. The CDR3 is made up of 11 amino acids.

This clone appeared many times. Coverage ceases 3 residues before the CDR3 finishes, and the germline J gene fills in the end. The gene calls are TRBV30 and TRBJ2-1; 10 nucleotides line up with TRBD2. Looked up from germline, CDR1 is GTSNPN and CDR2 is SVGIG (reference sequence). The CDR3 consists of 14 residues. V gave up 4 bases and J gave up 0 bases; unmatched junction bases: 0. The part of the CDR3 DNA that was read is TGTGCCTGGACTAGCGGGAGCTCCTACAATGAG. Protein product: CAWTSGSSYNE. The whole CDR3 protein reads CAWTSGSSYNEQFF. Full variable domain (missing parts from reference TRBV30 and TRBJ2-1): SQTIHQWPATLVQPVGSPLSLECTVEGTSNPNLYWYRQAAGRGLQLLFYSVGIGQISSEVPQNLSASRPQDRQFILSSKKLLLSDSGFYLCAWTSGSSYNEQFFGPGTRLTVL.

This clone was detected ten times or more. The CDR3 end is not reached by the read, which stops 3 residues before it; the germline J gene fills it in. The chain has TRBV12-3 or TRBV12-4 and TRBJ2-4, with D perhaps TRBD2 (7 bases). The CDR3 is 14 residues long. Trimming removed 3 bases at V and 7 bases at J, with 13 bases between. The part of the CDR3 DNA that was read is TGTGCCAGCAGTTTGTCAGGGGAGGGGAACATT. Residues: CASSLSGEGNI. The entire CDR3 protein is CASSLSGEGNIQYF.

This clone came up many times. At one boundary the junction diverges from the germline segment, which might be a read error. The read comes to an end 3 residues before the CDR3 does, leaving the germline J gene to fill in the end. This sequence joins TRBV28 and TRBJ2-1, with 10 positions matching TRBD2. CDR3 size: 17 residues. Germline lookup yields CDR1 MDHEN and CDR2 SYDVKM. CDR3 in amino acids: CASSLALAGDHYNEQFF. The CDR3 bases that were read are TGTGCCAGTAGTTTAGCTCTAGCGGGAGATCACTACAATGAG.

This clone has at least ten counts. The read falls 3 residues short of the CDR3 end, and the missing part is taken from the germline J gene. The chain uses TRBV28 and TRBJ2-7; D may correspond to TRBD1 or TRBD2 (5 bases each). Germline V CDR1 and CDR2: MDHEN, SYDVKM. The CDR3 is made up of 14 amino acids. V gave up 5 bases and J gave up 5 bases, with 16 bases separating them. CDR3 bases read: TGTGCCAGCAGTACCGCGAGGGGCATAAACGAG. Translated: CASSTARGINE. The whole CDR3 region reads CASSTARGINEQYF.

This clone was observed many times. The read ends 3 residues shy of where the CDR3 ends; the end is completed using the germline J gene. This rearrangement joins TRBV18 to TRBJ2-5; a weak D match, TRBD1 (6 bases). Trimming left V 3 bases short and J 0 bases short, with 8 bases between. From germline, CDR1 is KGHSH and CDR2 LQKENI. The CDR3 extends over 14 amino acids. CDR3 bases read: TGTGCCAGCTCACCCGGGACAAACCAAGAGACC. Protein product: CASSPGTNQET. The complete CDR3 reads CASSPGTNQETQYF.

This clone has ten or more counts. The observed sequence ends 3 residues before the CDR3 terminus, with the missing tail filled in from the germline J gene. V usage is TRBV5-4 and J usage is TRBJ2-7, with 7 bases matching TRBD1. V dropped 4 bases and J dropped 4; count of bases not matched to a gene: 5. The CDR3 spans 13 residues. Germline V gives CDR1 SGHNT, CDR2 YYREEE (reference sequence). The covered CDR3 bases are TGTGCCAGCAGCAAAACAGGGGCGTACGAG. Amino acid sequence: CASSKTGAYE. The CDR3 reads in full as CASSKTGAYEQYF.

This clone came up many times. Read data end 3 residues before the CDR3 end; the end is taken from the germline J gene. The gene calls are TRBV7-9 and TRBJ2-7, with 10 positions matching TRBD2. Germline loops: CDR1 SEHNR, CDR2 FQNEAQ (reference sequence). The CDR3 extends over 15 amino acids. Trimming removed 0 bases from V and 3 bases from J; junction bases left unmatched: 2. CDR3 DNA (partial): TGTGCCAGCAGCTTAGCCCCTAGCGGGAGCTACGAG. Translated, it gives CASSLAPSGSYE. Given in full, the CDR3 is CASSLAPSGSYEQYF.

This clone was observed at least ten times. With the read ending 3 residues before the CDR3 end, the germline J gene is used to fill in that end. The chain combines TRBV6-7 with TRBJ2-7; D remains ambiguous. TRBV6-7 is assigned to the ORF class and has an uncertain function. The CDR3 consists of 14 residues. V gave up 5 bases and J gave up 5 bases, with 16 bases separating them. CDR3 loop: CASSPPPVSHEQYF. The part of the CDR3 DNA that was read is TGTGCCAGCAGTCCCCCCCCAGTTTCCCACGAG.

The table lists this clone with many counts. The read terminates 3 residues ahead of where the CDR3 ends, so the germline J gene completes it. V usage is TRBV5-1 and J usage is TRBJ2-7; D possibly corresponds to TRBD2 (6 bases). Germline values: CDR1 SGHRS, CDR2 YFSETQ. The CDR3 totals 14 residues. V lost 3 bases, J lost 2 bases, and 12 bases lay in between. The sequenced CDR3 bases are TGCGCCAGCAGCTCCCGGGACTCCACCTACGAG. It encodes CASSSRDSTYE. The entire CDR3 protein reads CASSSRDSTYEQYF.

This clone has at least ten counts. The sequenced fragment ends 3 residues before the CDR3 boundary, so the rest is inferred from the germline J gene. The sample has other DNA sequences that encode this CDR3 too. V and J are TRBV18 and TRBJ2-3, with 8 nucleotides matching TRBD1. V shed 3 bases and J 0 bases; nucleotides not matched to a gene: 8. This CDR3 spans 17 amino acids. Per germline, CDR1 KGHSH and CDR2 LQKENI. The chain's CDR3 is CASSPGFWTGSTDTQYF. CDR3 DNA (partial): TGTGCCAGCTCACCCGGCTTTTGGACAGGGAGCACAGATACG.

This clone was recorded many times. The DNA ends 3 residues before the CDR3 does, and the rest of the CDR3 is filled in from the germline J gene. The chain combines TRBV9 with TRBJ2-5, with 9 bases that match TRBD2. This CDR3 is built from 16 residues. Unmatched junction bases numbered 10, after V lost 0 bases and J lost 7 bases. Germline values: CDR1 SGDLS, CDR2 YYNGEE. CDR3 DNA (partial): TGTGCCAGCAGCGTAGGGGCGGGAGGGCCGGTCGGGACC. As protein: CASSVGAGGPVGT. The whole CDR3 is CASSVGAGGPVGTQYF.

This clone showed up many times. The read comes to an end 3 residues before the CDR3 does, leaving the germline J gene to fill in the end. The chain uses TRBV13 and TRBJ2-7; TRBD1 might be the D (5 bases). Germline V gene sequence: CDR1 PRHDT, CDR2 FYEKMQ (reference sequence). V lost 1 base and J lost 5, with 15 bases in between. The length of the CDR3 is 15 residues. CDR3 DNA (partial): TGTGCCAGCAGCTTAGTAGGGGATTTGGTCAACGAG. Its translation is CASSLVGDLVNE. The full CDR3 protein reads CASSLVGDLVNEQYF.

The CDR3 loop is CSATPQGRTDTQYF. Incomplete CDR3 DNA: TGCAGTGCTACCCCCCAGGGGCGCACAGATACG. V is TRBV20-1 and J is TRBJ2-3; weak D call: TRBD1 (6 bases). The CDR3 goes on 3 residues after the read ends, and that part is filled in from the germline J gene. CDR3 length: 14 residues. The germline gives CDR1 DFQATT, CDR2 SNEGSKA (reference sequence). Trimming removed 4 bases from V and 1 base from J, with 12 bases in between.